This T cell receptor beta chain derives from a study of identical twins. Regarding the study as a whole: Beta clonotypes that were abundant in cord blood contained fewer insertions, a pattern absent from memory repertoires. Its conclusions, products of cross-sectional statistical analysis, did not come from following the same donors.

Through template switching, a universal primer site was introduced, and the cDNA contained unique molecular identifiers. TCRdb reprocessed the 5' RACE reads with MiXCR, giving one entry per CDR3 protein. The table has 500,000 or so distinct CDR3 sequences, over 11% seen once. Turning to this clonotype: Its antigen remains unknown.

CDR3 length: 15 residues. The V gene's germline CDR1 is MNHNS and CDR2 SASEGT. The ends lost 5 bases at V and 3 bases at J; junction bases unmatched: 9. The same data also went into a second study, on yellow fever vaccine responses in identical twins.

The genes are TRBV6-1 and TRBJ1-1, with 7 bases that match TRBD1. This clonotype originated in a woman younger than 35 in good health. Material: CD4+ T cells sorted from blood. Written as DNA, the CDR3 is TGTGCCAGCAGTAGTTATCGTCAGGGGGACACTGAAGCTTTCTTT. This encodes CASSSYRQGDTEAFF.